This T cell receptor beta chain was observed in a study of shared clonotypes between healthy human individuals. This clone was detected only a few times. TCRdb's copy holds only in-frame clones and misses some; the assay was immunoSEQ multiplex PCR. This table holds millions of clones, around nine tenths found once. The sequence was collected from a man younger than 30 in good health. The source material was naive CD4+ T cells sorted from blood. Subset here: CD45RA+ positively selected.

CDR3 sequence reads: CASSFDRVGDQPQHF. For the CDR3, the DNA is TGCGCCAGCAGCTTCGACAGGGTTGGGGATCAGCCCCAGCATTTT. The chain combines TRBV10-1 with TRBJ1-5, with 7 bases fitting TRBD1. V gave up 6 bases and J gave up 5 bases; unmatched junction bases: 10. Germline CDR1 WNHNN, CDR2 SYGVQD (reference sequence). The CDR3 runs to 15 residues.